This is a list of T cell receptor beta chains from one sample in a study of OX40 agonist ivuxolimab in advanced cancers. Only in-frame clones appear in the TCRdb table, and some are missing; sequencing was by immunoSEQ multiplex PCR. The sample yields approximately 37,000 clones, 84% seen once. The source material was CD4+ or CD8+ T cells sorted from blood, sampled in a trial of the OX40 agonist ivuxolimab. The receptors come from an adult with an advanced solid tumor such as melanoma, head and neck, liver or kidney cancer. The CDR3 runs from the conserved cysteine through the conserved F or W. The D gene is left open where the match is weak. Clone size is given for some rows only: seen once, a few or many times, or a class if the clone is expanded.

clone size,J gene,D gene,V gene,CDR3 DNA,CDR3 protein
-,TRBJ2-6,TRBD2,TRBV6-5,TGTGCCAGCAGTTACGGGGGGGTGGGGGCCAACGTCCTGACTTTC,CASSYGGVGANVLTF
-,TRBJ2-2,TRBD2,TRBV7-9,TGTGCCAGCAGGCTGGGGAGGGGCGACACCGGGGAGCTGTTTTTT,CASRLGRGDTGELFF
-,TRBJ2-5,-,TRBV6-5,TGTGCCAGCAGTTCCGTGGACAAGCGGGAGACCCAGTACTTC,CASSSVDKRETQYF
medium-sized,TRBJ1-1,-,TRBV5-1,TGCGCCAGCAGCTTGGGGACTTCGATGAACACTGAAGCTTTCTTT,CASSLGTSMNTEAFF
-,TRBJ2-5,-,TRBV7-6,TGTGCCAGCAGCCCTAGGCTTGGCGAGACCCAGTACTTC,CASSPRLGETQYF
-,TRBJ1-2,-,TRBV5-1,TGCGCCAGCAGCTTTCTCAGGGGAAACTATGGCTACACCTTC,CASSFLRGNYGYTF
-,TRBJ2-7,TRBD2,TRBV15,TGTGCCACCAGCAGAGATTTGATAGCGGGCTACGAGCAGTACTTC,CATSRDLIAGYEQYF
-,TRBJ2-7,TRBD2,TRBV11-2,TGTGCCAGCAGCTTAGGGCGGACTAGCGGGAACTACGAGCAGTACTTC,CASSLGRTSGNYEQYF
-,TRBJ1-1,-,TRBV5-1,TGCGCCAGCAGCTTGGCGCGGACGAACACTGAAGCTTTCTTT,CASSLARTNTEAFF
-,TRBJ2-3,-,TRBV7-9,TGTGCCAGCAGCCTATCTCCGACAGATACGCAGTATTTT,CASSLSPTDTQYF
-,TRBJ2-3,TRBD2,TRBV5-1,TGCGCCAGCAGCACCGGGACTAGCGGTAGCACAGATACGCAGTATTTT,CASSTGTSGSTDTQYF
-,TRBJ1-2,-,TRBV19,TGTGCCAGTAGTTCACCCAACTTTGGGACGGAACTCTATGGCTACACCTTC,CASSSPNFGTELYGYTF
-,TRBJ2-7,TRBD2,TRBV7-6,TGTGCCAGCAGCGTCTCCGGGACTACCTACGAGCAGTACTTC,CASSVSGTTYEQYF
-,TRBJ1-2,TRBD1,TRBV5-1,TGCGCCAGCAGCCCGACAGGGGACTATGGCTACACCTTC,CASSPTGDYGYTF